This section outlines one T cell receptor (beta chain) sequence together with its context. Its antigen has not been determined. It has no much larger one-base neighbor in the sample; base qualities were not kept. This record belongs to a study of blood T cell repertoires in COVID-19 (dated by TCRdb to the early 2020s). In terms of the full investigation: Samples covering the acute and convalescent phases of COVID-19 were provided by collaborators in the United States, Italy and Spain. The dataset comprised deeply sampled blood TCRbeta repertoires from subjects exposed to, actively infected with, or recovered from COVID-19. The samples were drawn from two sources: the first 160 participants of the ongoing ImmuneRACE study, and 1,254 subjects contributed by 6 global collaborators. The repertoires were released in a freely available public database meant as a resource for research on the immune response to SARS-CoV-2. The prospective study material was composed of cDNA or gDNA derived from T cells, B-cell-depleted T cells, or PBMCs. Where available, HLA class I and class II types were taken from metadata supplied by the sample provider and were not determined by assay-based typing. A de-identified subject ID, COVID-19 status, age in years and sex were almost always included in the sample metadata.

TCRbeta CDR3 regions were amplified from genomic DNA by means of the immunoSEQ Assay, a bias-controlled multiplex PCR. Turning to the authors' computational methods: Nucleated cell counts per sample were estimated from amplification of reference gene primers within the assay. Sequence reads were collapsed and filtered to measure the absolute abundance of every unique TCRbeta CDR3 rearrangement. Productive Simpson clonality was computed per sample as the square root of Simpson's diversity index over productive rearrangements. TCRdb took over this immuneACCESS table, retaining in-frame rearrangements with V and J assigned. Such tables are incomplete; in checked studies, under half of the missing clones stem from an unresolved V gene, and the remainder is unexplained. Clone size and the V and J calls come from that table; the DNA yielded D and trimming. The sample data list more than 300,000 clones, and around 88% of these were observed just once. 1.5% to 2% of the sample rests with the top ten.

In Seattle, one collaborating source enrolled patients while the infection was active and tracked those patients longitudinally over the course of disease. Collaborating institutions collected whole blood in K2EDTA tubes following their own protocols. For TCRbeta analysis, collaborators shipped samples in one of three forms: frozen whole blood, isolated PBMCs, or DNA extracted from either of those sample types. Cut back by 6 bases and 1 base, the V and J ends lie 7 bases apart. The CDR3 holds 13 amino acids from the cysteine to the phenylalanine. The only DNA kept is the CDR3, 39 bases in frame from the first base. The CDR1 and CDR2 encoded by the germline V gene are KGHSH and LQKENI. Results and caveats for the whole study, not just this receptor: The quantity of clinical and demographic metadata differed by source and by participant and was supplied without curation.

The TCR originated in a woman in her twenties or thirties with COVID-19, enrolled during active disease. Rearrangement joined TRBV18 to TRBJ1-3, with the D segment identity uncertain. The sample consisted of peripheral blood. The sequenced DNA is TGTGCCAGCTCGGTCAGATCTGGAAACACCATATATTTT. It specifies CASSVRSGNTIYF.